Included here is one T cell receptor beta chain sequence, with context. The sample belongs to a study of blood T cell repertoires in COVID-19. Germline-derived CDR1 and CDR2 are LNHNV and YYDKDF (reference sequence). V lost 1 base to trimming and J lost 5 bases, with 9 bases between them. The CDR3 length is 13 residues. Per the original methods: The assay estimated nucleated cells by amplifying reference gene primers. Assay used: immunoSEQ multiplex PCR; TCRdb lists only in-frame clones, some missing. V and J calls plus clone size are reproduced from that table; the DNA served to infer D and trimming. The sample holds 250,000 to 300,000 clones, 75% to 90% seen once.

The V gene is TRBV15, the J gene TRBJ2-7, with D possibly being TRBD1 (6 bases). The receptor was isolated from a man aged 60 to 69 who had recovered from COVID-19. The source material was peripheral blood. DNA of the CDR3: TGTGCCACCAGCAGAGGACCAGGGGACGAGCAGTACTTC. Protein sequence: CATSRGPGDEQYF.